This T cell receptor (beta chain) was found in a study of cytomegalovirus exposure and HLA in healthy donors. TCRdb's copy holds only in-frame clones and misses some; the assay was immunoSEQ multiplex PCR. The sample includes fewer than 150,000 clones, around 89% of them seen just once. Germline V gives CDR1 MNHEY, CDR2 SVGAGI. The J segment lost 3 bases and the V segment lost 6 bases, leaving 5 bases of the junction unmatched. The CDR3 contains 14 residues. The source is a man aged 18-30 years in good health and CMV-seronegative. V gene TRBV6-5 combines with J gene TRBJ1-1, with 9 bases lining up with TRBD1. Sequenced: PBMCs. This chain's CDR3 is CASRARTGDTEAFF. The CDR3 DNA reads TGTGCCAGCAGGGCCCGGACAGGGGACACTGAAGCTTTCTTT.